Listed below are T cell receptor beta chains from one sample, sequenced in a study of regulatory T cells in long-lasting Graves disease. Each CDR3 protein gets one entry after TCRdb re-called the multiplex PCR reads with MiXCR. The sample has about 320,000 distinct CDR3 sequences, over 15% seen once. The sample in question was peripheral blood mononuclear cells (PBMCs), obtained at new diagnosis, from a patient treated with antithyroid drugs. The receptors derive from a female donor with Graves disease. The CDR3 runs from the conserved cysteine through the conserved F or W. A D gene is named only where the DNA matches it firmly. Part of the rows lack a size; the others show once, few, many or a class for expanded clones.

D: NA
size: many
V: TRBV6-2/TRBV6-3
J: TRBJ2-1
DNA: TGTGCCAGCAGTTACAGGTGGCTAGCTGCGCAGTTCTTC
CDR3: CASSYRWLAAQFF

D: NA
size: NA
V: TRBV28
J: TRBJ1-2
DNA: TGTGCCAGCAGTTTATCCGGGACAAACATCGACTATGGCTACACCTTC
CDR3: CASSLSGTNIDYGYTF

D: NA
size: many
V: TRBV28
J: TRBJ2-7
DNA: TGTGCCACCGTAACAGGGCACAACGAGCAGTACTTC
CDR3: CATVTGHNEQYF

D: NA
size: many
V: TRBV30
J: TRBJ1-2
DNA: TGTGCCTGGAGTACGCCAGAAGGGGGCTACACCTTC
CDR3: CAWSTPEGGYTF

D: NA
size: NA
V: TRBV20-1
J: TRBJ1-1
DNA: TGCAGTGCTAGTGGCCAGGGCGGGCCCACTGAAGCTTTCTTT
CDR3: CSASGQGGPTEAFF

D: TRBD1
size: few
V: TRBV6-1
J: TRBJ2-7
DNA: TGTGCCAGCACCTGGGGGACAGGGGGCTCCTACGAGCAGTACTTC
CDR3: CASTWGTGGSYEQYF

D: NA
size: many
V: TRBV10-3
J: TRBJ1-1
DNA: TGTGCCATCAGTGGGTCGAACACTGAAGCTTTCTTT
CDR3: CAISGSNTEAFF

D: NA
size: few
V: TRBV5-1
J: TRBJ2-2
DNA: TGCGCCAGCAGCGGGGGCAGGGGCGGTGGCACCGGGGAGCTGTTTTTT
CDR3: CASSGGRGGGTGELFF

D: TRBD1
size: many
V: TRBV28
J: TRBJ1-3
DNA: TGTGCCAGCAGTTTATGGGCAGGGGGCGATTCTGGAAACACCATATATTTT
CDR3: CASSLWAGGDSGNTIYF

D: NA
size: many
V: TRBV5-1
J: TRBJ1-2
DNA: TGCGCCAGCAGCTTGAACGACGCTCTTTTGGGCTACACCTTC
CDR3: CASSLNDALLGYTF

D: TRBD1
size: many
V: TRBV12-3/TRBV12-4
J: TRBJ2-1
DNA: TGTGCCAGCAGCCGCGGGCCTACAGGGGGACATGAGCAGTTCTTC
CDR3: CASSRGPTGGHEQFF

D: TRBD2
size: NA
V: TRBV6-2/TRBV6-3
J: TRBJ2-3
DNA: TGTGCCAGCAGTGAATATTCTAGCGGGCGCCACCGACCCCCAGATACGCAGTATTTT
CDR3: CASSEYSSGRHRPPDTQYF

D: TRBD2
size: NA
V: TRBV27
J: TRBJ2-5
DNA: TGTGCCAGCAGTTTGATGCGGGGGGAGACCCAGTACTTC
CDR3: CASSLMRGETQYF

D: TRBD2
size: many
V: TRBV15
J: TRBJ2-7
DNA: TGTGCCACCAGCAGGGACGGGACTAGCGGGATAAGGGAGCAGTACTTC
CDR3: CATSRDGTSGIREQYF

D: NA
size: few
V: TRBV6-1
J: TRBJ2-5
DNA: TGTGCCAGCAGACGCGGAGGGCCCGCCAGGGAGACCCAGTACTTC
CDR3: CASRRGGPARETQYF

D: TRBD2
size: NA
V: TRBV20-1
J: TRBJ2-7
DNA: TGCAGTGCTGTACCGACTAGCGGGTACGAGCAGTACTTC
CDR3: CSAVPTSGYEQYF

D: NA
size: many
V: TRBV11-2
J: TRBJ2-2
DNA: TGTGCCAGCAGCTCCCGGGAGCCGGGACTCCCCAGGGCCGGGGAGCTGTTTTTT
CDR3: CASSSREPGLPRAGELFF

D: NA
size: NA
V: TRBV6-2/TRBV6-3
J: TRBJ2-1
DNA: TGTGCCACCAGCATTACTGGGCTAGCCCCTGAGCAGTTCTTC
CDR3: CATSITGLAPEQFF

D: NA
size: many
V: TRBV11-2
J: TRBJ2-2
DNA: TGTGCCAGCAGCTTAGATAGTTTTGGGACCGGGGAGCTGTTTTTT
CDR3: CASSLDSFGTGELFF

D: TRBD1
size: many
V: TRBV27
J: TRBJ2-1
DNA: TGTGCCAGCAGACCCACAGGGGCGAATGAGCAGTTCTTC
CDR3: CASRPTGANEQFF

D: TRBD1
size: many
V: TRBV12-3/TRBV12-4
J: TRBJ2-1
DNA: TGTGCCAGCAGTCCGATCCGGGACAGGGCCTTTGAGCAGTTCTTC
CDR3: CASSPIRDRAFEQFF

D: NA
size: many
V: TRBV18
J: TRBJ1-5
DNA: TGTGCCAGCTCACCAAAAGGGCAGATCGGTCCAGACGGCAATCAGCCCCAGCATTTT
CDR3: CASSPKGQIGPDGNQPQHF

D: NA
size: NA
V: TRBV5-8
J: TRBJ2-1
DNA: TGTGCCAGCAGCTTGGCCCCGAGGAACAATGAGCAGTTCTTC
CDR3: CASSLAPRNNEQFF

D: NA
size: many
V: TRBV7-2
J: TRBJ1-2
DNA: TGTGCCAGCAGCTTTTCGACGGCTAACTATGGCTACACCTTC
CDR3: CASSFSTANYGYTF

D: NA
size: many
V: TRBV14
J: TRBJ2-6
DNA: TGTGCCAGCAGCCCGGCCCCTGGGGCCAACGTCCTGACTTTC
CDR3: CASSPAPGANVLTF

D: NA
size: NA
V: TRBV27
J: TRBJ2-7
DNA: TGTGCCAGCAGCCTAACCGGAGGGGGACTTAGGATCTACGAGCAGTACTTC
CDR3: CASSLTGGGLRIYEQYF

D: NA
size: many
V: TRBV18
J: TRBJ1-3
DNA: TGTGCCAGCTCACCGGTGCCCTCTGGAAACACCATATATTTT
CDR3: CASSPVPSGNTIYF

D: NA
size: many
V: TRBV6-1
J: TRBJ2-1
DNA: TGTGCCAGCAGTGACCCAAGCGGTCAGTCCTACAATGAGCAGTTCTTC
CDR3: CASSDPSGQSYNEQFF

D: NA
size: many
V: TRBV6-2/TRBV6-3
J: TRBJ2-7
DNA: TGTGCCAGCAGCGCAAGCTTGAGGGCGCCCGGCGAGCAGTACTTC
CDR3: CASSASLRAPGEQYF

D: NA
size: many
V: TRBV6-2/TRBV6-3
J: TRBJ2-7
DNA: TGTGCCGCTCACCCGACGTCTAGCTCCTACGAGCAGTACTTC
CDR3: CAAHPTSSSYEQYF

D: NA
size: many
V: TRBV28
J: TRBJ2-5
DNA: TGTGCCAGCAGTCCCTTAGGGACGGCCTCCCAAGAGACCCAGTACTTC
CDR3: CASSPLGTASQETQYF

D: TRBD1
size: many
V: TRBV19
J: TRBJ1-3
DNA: TGTGCCAGTACCAGGGGGTGGACTTTTTTCTCTGGAAACACCATATATTTT
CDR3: CASTRGWTFFSGNTIYF

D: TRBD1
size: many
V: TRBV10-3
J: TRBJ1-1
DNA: TGTGCCATCAGTGATCCCCAGGGGGGGCGAGACACTGAAGCTTTCTTT
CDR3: CAISDPQGGRDTEAFF

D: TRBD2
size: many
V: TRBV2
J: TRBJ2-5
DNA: TGTGCCAGCAGTCCCGTTGGCGGGAGGTATGGGACCCAGTACTTC
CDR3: CASSPVGGRYGTQYF

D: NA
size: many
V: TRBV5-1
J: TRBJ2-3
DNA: TGCGCCAGCAGCGCGGGACAGAGCACAGATACGCAGTATTTT
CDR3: CASSAGQSTDTQYF

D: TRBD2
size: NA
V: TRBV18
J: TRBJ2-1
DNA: TGTGCCAGCTCACCACTCGAGCTAGCGGGAGGGCCCCACAATGAGCAGTTCTTC
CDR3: CASSPLELAGGPHNEQFF

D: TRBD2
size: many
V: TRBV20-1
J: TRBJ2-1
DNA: TGCAGTGCCCGTCCTGGGCGGGAGACCAATGAGCAGTTCTTC
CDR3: CSARPGRETNEQFF

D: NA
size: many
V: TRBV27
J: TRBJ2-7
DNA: TGTGCCAGCAGTCCATACCCACCCTACGAGCAGTACTTC
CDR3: CASSPYPPYEQYF

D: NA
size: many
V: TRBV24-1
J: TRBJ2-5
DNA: TGTGCCACCACCAGGGGTCCGGGGGAGACCCAGTACTTC
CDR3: CATTRGPGETQYF

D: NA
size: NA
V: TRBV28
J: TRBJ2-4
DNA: TGTGCCAGCAGTCCTTGGGCGTTGAAAAACATTCAGTACTTC
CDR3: CASSPWALKNIQYF

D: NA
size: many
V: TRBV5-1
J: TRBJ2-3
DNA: TGCGCCAGCAGCTTGGCGAGGCCCAAGACAGATACGCAGTATTTT
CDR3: CASSLARPKTDTQYF